The entry below gives a single TCR beta chain sequence along with its context. Its antigen is not known. Unique molecular identifiers were built into the TCR beta cDNA libraries. TCRdb called the PCR reads again in MiXCR, with one record for every CDR3 protein. This table has hundreds of thousands of distinct CDR3 sequences, roughly 58% appearing once. The data originate from a study of post-analysis software for immune sequencing data. With 3 bases removed from V and 8 bases from J, the gap between germline ends came to 10 bases. The CDR3 loop spans 12 amino acids. Study results and limitations: Compared with controls, patients had more of 4 to 6 TRBV segments, including TRBV5-6, TRBV5-1 and TRBV20-1.

The J gene is TRBJ1-2, the V gene TRBV12-3 or TRBV12-4; D is unresolved. This sequence originates from a girl between 10 and 17 years old with multiple sclerosis. The sequencing sample was made of blood. Here the CDR3 reads CASSLAAQGYTF. Here the CDR3 DNA reads TGTGCCAGCAGTTTGGCCGCCCAGGGCTACACCTTC.